This TCR beta chain was recovered during a study of blood T cell repertoires in COVID-19. Study at large: There were acute and convalescent COVID-19 samples, and they came from the United States, Italy and Spain. Sample material is recorded as cDNA or gDNA derived from T cells, B-cell-depleted T cells, or PBMCs.

CDR3 length: 13 amino acids. Germline CDR1 reads LNHDA; CDR2 reads SQIVND (reference sequence). Trimming stripped 7 bases from V and 2 bases from J, with 11 bases between. Authors' methods: The authors estimated nucleated cell counts from reference gene primer amplification. Profiled with immunoSEQ multiplex PCR; TCRdb holds only in-frame clones, not every one. V and J calls and clone size are copied from that table; D and trimming were computed from the DNA. The sample lists 65,000 to 95,000 clones; roughly 78% were seen once. During active infection, Seattle patients enrolled and were then monitored through disease.

The chain joins TRBV19 to TRBJ1-1; D may be TRBD1 (6 bases). Input material: peripheral blood. The receptor's source is a man aged 55 to 69 with COVID-19, enrolled during active disease. The CDR3 DNA reads as TGTGCCAGTAACGCCAGGGGTAACACTGAAGCTTTCTTT. Residues: CASNARGNTEAFF.